This T cell receptor beta chain was sequenced during a study of T cell repertoires in cytomegalovirus infection. Study in general: As its CMV epitopes, the study selected recently identified HLA-C-restricted and well-studied HLA-B-restricted targets. Both CMV infection and a matching HLA type were indicated by public TCR beta signatures.

The sample holds a few counts of this clonotype. Its antigen is unknown. V was pared by 4 bases and J by 0 bases, with 15 bases between. The CDR3 is made up of 16 amino acids. From germline, CDR1 is SGHVS and CDR2 FQNEAQ. TCRdb re-called the reads through MiXCR, storing one row per CDR3 protein. The sample records under 200,000 distinct CDR3 sequences, roughly a fifth being singletons. Notes on the study in general: Summed public TCR beta family frequency identified CMV carriers bearing the relevant HLA. What dominated the ex vivo response were HLA-C-restricted CMV-specific TCR beta clonotypes.

The material sequenced was CD8+ T cells from cultured PBMCs, taken from culture after CMV antigen stimulation. This rearrangement joins TRBV7-8 to TRBJ1-2; a possible D gene is TRBD1 (5 bases). This TCR derives from a human donor in good health (CMV status not recorded). Some clones in this sample may be carry-over from other donors' samples. The CDR3 reads CASSSRRDGANYGYTF. The CDR3, as DNA: TGTGCCAGCAGCTCGAGACGGGACGGGGCTAACTATGGCTACACCTTC.